This T cell receptor (beta chain) was obtained from a study of blood T cells in healthy people across ages. Whole-study findings and limits: The lack of PBMC sorting stopped any conclusive naive versus antigen-experienced comparison.

Trimming took 4 bases from V and 1 from J; bases not matched to a gene: 12. The V gene's germline CDR1 is KGHDR and CDR2 SFDVKD. The CDR3 has 19 amino acids. A remark on this clonotype: The antigen remains unidentified.

A second PCR, run for roughly 7 to 12 cycles, used a sample-barcoded 5' primer plus a J-beta primer mix. TCRdb reprocessed the 5' RACE reads with MiXCR, giving one entry per CDR3 protein. The sample lists approximately 850,000 distinct CDR3 sequences, about three fifths occurring once. Sequenced: blood. The chain has TRBV24-1 and TRBJ2-3; TRBD2 matches 11 bases. The TCR sequence derives from a man aged 25 to 40 in good health. The CDR3 protein is CATSDPSLAGEFGTDTQYF. Written as DNA, the CDR3 is TGTGCCACCAGTGACCCCTCACTAGCGGGAGAGTTTGGCACAGATACGCAGTATTTT.